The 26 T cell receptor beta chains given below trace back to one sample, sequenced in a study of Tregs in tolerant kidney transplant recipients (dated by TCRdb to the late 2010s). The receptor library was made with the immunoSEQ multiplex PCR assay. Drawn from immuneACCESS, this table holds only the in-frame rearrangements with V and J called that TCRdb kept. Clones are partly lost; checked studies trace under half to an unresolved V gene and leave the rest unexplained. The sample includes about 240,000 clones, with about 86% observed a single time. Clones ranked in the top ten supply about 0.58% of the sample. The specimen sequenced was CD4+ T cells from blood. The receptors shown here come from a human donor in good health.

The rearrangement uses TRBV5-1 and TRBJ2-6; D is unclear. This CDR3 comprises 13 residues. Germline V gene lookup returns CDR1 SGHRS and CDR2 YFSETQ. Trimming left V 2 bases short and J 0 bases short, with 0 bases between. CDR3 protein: CASSFSGANVLTF. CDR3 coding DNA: TGCGCCAGCAGCTTCTCTGGGGCCAACGTCCTGACTTTC.

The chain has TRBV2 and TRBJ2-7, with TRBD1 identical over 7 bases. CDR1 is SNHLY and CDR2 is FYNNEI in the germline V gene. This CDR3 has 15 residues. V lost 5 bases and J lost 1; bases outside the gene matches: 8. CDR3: CASSPTRQGSYEQYF. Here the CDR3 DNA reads TGTGCCAGCAGTCCTACCAGACAGGGATCCTACGAGCAGTACTTC.

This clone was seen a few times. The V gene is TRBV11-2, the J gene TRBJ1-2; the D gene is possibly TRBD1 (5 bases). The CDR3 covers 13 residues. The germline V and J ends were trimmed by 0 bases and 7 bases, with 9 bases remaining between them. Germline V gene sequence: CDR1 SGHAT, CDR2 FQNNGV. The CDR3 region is CASSLEGASGYTF. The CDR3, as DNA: TGTGCCAGCAGCTTAGAAGGGGCGAGTGGCTACACCTTC.

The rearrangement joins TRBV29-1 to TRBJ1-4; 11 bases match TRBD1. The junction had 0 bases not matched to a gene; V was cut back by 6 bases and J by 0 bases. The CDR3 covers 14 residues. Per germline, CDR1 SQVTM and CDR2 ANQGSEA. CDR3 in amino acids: CSVGQGATNEKLFF. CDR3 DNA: TGCAGCGTGGGACAGGGGGCAACTAATGAAAAACTGTTTTTT.

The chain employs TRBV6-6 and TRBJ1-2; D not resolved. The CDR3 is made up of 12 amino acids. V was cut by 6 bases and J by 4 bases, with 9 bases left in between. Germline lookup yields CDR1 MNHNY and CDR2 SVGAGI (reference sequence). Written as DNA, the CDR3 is TGTGCCAGCAGCCCGGACGGCTATGGCTACACCTTC. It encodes CASSPDGYGYTF.

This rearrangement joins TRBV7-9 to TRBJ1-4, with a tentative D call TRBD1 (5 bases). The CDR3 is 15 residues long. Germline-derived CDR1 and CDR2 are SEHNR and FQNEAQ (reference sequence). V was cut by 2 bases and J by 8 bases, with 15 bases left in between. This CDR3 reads CASSLRGRAGEKLFF. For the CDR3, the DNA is TGTGCCAGCAGCTTAAGGGGCCGGGCTGGGGAAAAACTGTTTTTT.

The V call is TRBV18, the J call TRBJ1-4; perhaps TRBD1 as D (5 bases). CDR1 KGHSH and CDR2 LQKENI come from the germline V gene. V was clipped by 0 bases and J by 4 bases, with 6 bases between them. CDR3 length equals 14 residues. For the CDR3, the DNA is TGTGCCAGCTCACCACCGGGGGATAATGAAAAACTGTTTTTT. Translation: CASSPPGDNEKLFF.

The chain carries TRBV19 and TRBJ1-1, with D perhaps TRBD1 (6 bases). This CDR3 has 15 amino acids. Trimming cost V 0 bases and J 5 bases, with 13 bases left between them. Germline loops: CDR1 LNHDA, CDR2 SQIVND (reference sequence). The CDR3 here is CASSIDRGANTEAFF. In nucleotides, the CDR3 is TGTGCCAGTAGTATAGACCGGGGGGCGAATACTGAAGCTTTCTTT.

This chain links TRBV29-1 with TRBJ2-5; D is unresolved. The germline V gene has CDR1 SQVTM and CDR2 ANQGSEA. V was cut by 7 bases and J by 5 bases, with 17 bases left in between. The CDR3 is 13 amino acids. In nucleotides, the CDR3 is TGCAGCGCTGTCGGACGGCGTTGGGAGACCCAGTACTTC. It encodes CSAVGRRWETQYF.

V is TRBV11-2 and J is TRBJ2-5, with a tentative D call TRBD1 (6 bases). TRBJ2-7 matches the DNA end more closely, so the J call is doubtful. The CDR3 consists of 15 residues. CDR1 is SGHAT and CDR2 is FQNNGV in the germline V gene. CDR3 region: CASSLDLSGAYEQYF. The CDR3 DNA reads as TGTGCCAGCAGCTTAGATTTATCAGGGGCCTACGAGCAGTACTTC.

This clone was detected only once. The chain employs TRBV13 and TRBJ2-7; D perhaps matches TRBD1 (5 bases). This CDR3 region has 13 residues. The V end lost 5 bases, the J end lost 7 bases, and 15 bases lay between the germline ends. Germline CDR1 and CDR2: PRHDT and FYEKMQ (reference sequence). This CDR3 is CASSPVAPGEQYF. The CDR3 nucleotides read TGTGCCAGCAGCCCCGTGGCCCCAGGGGAGCAGTACTTC.

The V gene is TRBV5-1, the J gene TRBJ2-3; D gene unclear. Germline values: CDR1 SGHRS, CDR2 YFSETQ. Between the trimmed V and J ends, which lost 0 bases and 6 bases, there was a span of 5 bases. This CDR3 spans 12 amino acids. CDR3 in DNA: TGCGCCAGCAGCTTGGGTGGTGATACGCAGTATTTT. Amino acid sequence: CASSLGGDTQYF.

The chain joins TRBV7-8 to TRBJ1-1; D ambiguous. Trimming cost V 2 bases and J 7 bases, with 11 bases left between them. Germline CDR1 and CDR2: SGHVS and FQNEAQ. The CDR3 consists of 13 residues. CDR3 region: CASSLRRAVEAFF. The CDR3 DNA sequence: TGTGCCAGCAGCTTAAGACGGGCGGTTGAAGCTTTCTTT.

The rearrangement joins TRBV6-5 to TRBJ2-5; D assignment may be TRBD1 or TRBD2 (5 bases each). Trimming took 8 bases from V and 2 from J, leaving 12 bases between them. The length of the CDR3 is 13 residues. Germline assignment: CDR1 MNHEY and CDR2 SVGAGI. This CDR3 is CASSRGVQETQYF. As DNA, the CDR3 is TGTGCCAGCTCCCGGGGCGTACAAGAGACCCAGTACTTC.

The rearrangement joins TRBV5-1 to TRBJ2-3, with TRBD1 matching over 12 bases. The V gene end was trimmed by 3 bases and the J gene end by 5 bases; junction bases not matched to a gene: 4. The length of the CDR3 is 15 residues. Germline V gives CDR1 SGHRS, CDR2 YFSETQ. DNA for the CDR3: TGCGCCAGCAGCTCCCGGGACAGGGGGCAAGATACGCAGTATTTT. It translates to CASSSRDRGQDTQYF.

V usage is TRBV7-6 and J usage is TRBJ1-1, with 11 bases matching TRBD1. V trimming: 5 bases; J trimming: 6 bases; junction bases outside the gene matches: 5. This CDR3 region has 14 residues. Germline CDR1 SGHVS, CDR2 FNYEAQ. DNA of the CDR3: TGTGCCAGCAGCCAGGGACAGGGGGTGCCTGAAGCTTTCTTT. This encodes CASSQGQGVPEAFF.

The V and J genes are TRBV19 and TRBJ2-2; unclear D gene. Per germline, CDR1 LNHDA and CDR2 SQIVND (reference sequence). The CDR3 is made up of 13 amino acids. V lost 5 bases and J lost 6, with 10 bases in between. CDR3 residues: CASSSFRSGELFF. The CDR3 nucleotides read TGTGCCAGTAGTTCCTTTCGCTCCGGGGAGCTGTTTTTT.

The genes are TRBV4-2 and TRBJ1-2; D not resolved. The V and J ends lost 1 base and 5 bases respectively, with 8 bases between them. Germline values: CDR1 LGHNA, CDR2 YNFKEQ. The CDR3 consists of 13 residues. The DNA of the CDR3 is TGTGCCAGCAGCCAAGGGGGAGGGTATGGCTACACCTTC. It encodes CASSQGGGYGYTF.

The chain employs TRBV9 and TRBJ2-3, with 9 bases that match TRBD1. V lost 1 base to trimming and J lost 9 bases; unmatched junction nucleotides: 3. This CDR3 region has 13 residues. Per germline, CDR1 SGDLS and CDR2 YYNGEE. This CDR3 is CASSVRQGGTQYF. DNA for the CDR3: TGTGCCAGCAGCGTAAGACAGGGGGGAACGCAGTATTTT.

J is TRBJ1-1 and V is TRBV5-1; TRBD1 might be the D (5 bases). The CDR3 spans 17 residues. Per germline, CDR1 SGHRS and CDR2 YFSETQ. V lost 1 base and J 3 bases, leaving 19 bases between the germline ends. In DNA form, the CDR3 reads TGCGCCAGCAGCTTGATCGCGCTACGGAGAGGGGACACTGAAGCTTTCTTT. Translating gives CASSLIALRRGDTEAFF.

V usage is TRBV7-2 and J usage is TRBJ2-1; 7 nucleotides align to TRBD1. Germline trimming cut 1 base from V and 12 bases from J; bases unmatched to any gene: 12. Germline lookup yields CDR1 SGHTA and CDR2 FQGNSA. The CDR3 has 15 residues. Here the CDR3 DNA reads TGTGCCAGCAGCTTAGGGGGGACAGTGAAGCGGCTGCAGTTCTTC. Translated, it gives CASSLGGTVKRLQFF.

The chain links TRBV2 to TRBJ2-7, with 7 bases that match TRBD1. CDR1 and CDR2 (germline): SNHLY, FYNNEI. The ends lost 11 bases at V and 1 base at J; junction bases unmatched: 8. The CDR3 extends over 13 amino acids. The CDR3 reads CAGRMGQSYEQYF. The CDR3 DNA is TGTGCCGGGCGCATGGGACAGTCCTACGAGCAGTACTTC.

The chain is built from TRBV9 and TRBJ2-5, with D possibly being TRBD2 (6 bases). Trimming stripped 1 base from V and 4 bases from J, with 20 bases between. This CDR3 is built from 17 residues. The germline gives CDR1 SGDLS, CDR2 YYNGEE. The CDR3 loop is CASSVSWDLNAPETQYF. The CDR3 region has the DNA TGTGCCAGCAGCGTATCCTGGGACTTGAACGCCCCAGAGACCCAGTACTTC.

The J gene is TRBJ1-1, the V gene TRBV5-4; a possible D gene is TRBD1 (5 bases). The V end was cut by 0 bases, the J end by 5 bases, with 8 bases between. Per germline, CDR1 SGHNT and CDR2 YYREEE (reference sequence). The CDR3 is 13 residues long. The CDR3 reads CASSLGGETEAFF. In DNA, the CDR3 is TGTGCCAGCAGCTTGGGAGGGGAGACTGAAGCTTTCTTT. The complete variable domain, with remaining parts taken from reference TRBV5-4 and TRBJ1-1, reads ETGVTQSPTHLIKTRGQQVTLRCSSQSGHNTVSWYQQALGQGPQFIFQYYREEENGRGNFPPRFSGLQFPNYSSELNVNALELDDSALYLCASSLGGETEAFFGQGTRLTVV.

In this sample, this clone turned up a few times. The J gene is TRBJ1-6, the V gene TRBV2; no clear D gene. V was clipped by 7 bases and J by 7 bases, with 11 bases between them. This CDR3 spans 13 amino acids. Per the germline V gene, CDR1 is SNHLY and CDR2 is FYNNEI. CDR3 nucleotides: TGTGCCAGCACTCTTGAGGCCAATTCACCCCTCCACTTT. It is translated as CASTLEANSPLHF.

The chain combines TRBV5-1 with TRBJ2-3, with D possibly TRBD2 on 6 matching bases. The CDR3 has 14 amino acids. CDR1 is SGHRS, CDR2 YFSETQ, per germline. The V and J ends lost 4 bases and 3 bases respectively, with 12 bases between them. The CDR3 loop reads CASSLTRKTDTQYF. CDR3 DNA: TGCGCCAGCAGCCTGACTAGGAAGACAGATACGCAGTATTTT.